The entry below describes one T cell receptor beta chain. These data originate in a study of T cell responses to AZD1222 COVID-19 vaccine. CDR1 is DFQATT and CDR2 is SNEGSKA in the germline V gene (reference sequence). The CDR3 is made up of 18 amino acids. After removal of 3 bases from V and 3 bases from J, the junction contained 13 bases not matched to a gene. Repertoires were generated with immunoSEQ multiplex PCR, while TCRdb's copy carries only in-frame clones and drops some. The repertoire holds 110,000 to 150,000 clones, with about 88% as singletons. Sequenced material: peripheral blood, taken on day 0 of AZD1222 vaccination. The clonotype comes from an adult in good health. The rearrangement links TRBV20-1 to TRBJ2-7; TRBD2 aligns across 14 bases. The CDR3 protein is CSASPGLAGALPYYEQYF. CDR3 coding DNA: TGCAGTGCTAGTCCGGGACTAGCGGGGGCACTTCCTTACTACGAGCAGTACTTC.